A selection of T cell receptor beta chains follows, all from one sample in a study of blood T cell repertoires in COVID-19. Assay used: immunoSEQ multiplex PCR; TCRdb lists only in-frame clones, some missing. The data show 250,000 to 300,000 clones, approximately 85% seen once. The sequencing sample was made of peripheral blood. The receptor set was obtained from a woman aged 30 to 39 with acute or convalescent COVID-19. CDR3s include the opening cysteine and the closing phenylalanine or tryptophan. Each record gives: V gene, D gene, clone size, J gene, CDR3 protein, CDR3 DNA. A D gene is named only where the DNA matches it firmly. Part of the rows lack a size; the others show once, few, many or a class for expanded clones.

V gene: TRBV6-2/TRBV6-3; D gene: -; clone size: -; J gene: TRBJ2-7; CDR3 protein: CASSYRRRAGEQYF; CDR3 DNA: TGTGCCAGCAGTTACCGGCGCAGGGCGGGAGAGCAGTACTTC
V gene: TRBV15; D gene: TRBD1; clone size: -; J gene: TRBJ1-1; CDR3 protein: CATSRGTATGTEAFF; CDR3 DNA: TGTGCCACCAGCAGGGGGACAGCCACGGGGACTGAAGCTTTCTTT
V gene: TRBV11-2; D gene: -; clone size: -; J gene: TRBJ2-1; CDR3 protein: CASSLDLGGAVGVKQFF; CDR3 DNA: TGTGCCAGCAGCTTAGATTTAGGAGGGGCGGTAGGGGTCAAGCAGTTCTTC
V gene: TRBV12-5; D gene: -; clone size: -; J gene: TRBJ2-2; CDR3 protein: CASGFQTSTRNTGELFF; CDR3 DNA: TGTGCTAGTGGTTTCCAGACCTCGACTAGAAACACCGGGGAGCTGTTTTTT
V gene: TRBV11-2; D gene: TRBD1; clone size: -; J gene: TRBJ2-1; CDR3 protein: CASSMTGANPFQEQFF; CDR3 DNA: TGTGCCAGCAGCATGACAGGGGCGAATCCATTTCAAGAGCAGTTCTTC
V gene: TRBV11-2; D gene: TRBD2; clone size: once; J gene: TRBJ2-5; CDR3 protein: CASSVGGAAGEETQYF; CDR3 DNA: TGTGCCAGCAGCGTGGGAGGGGCGGCCGGGGAAGAGACCCAGTACTTC
V gene: TRBV3-1/TRBV3-2; D gene: TRBD1; clone size: -; J gene: TRBJ2-7; CDR3 protein: CASSRDRGTEQYF; CDR3 DNA: TGTGCCAGCAGTCGGGACAGGGGCACCGAGCAGTACTTC
V gene: TRBV10-1; D gene: -; clone size: -; J gene: TRBJ2-5; CDR3 protein: CASSESTQGEETQYF; CDR3 DNA: TGCGCCAGCAGTGAGTCGACCCAAGGGGAAGAGACCCAGTACTTC
V gene: TRBV11-2; D gene: -; clone size: -; J gene: TRBJ2-7; CDR3 protein: CASSFILRMSYEQYF; CDR3 DNA: TGTGCCAGCAGCTTCATCCTACGAATGTCGTACGAGCAGTACTTC
V gene: TRBV15; D gene: TRBD1; clone size: -; J gene: TRBJ2-7; CDR3 protein: CATSIGQGGPYEQYF; CDR3 DNA: TGTGCCACCAGCATCGGACAGGGAGGACCCTACGAGCAGTACTTC
V gene: TRBV4-2; D gene: TRBD2; clone size: -; J gene: TRBJ2-3; CDR3 protein: CASSPSGRAGTQYF; CDR3 DNA: TGTGCCAGCAGCCCTAGCGGGAGGGCCGGTACGCAGTATTTT
V gene: TRBV30; D gene: -; clone size: -; J gene: TRBJ2-5; CDR3 protein: CAWSLSGSSQETQYF; CDR3 DNA: TGTGCCTGGAGTTTGTCAGGGTCTAGCCAAGAGACCCAGTACTTC
V gene: TRBV11-3; D gene: TRBD2; clone size: -; J gene: TRBJ2-3; CDR3 protein: CASSWTSGDTQYF; CDR3 DNA: TGTGCCAGCAGCTGGACTAGCGGAGATACGCAGTATTTT
V gene: TRBV12-3/TRBV12-4; D gene: TRBD1; clone size: -; J gene: TRBJ1-4; CDR3 protein: CASRRDRVGKLFF; CDR3 DNA: TGTGCCAGCAGACGGGACAGGGTAGGGAAACTGTTTTTT
V gene: TRBV6-2/TRBV6-3; D gene: -; clone size: -; J gene: TRBJ2-2; CDR3 protein: CASSSHLRGGELFF; CDR3 DNA: TGTGCCAGCAGTTCCCACTTGAGAGGCGGGGAGCTGTTTTTT
V gene: TRBV2; D gene: -; clone size: -; J gene: TRBJ2-7; CDR3 protein: CASKGGAGGSYEQYF; CDR3 DNA: TGTGCCAGCAAGGGAGGTGCAGGGGGGTCCTACGAGCAGTACTTC
V gene: TRBV19; D gene: -; clone size: -; J gene: TRBJ1-2; CDR3 protein: CASRTPGAGYTF; CDR3 DNA: TGTGCCAGTAGAACTCCAGGGGCCGGCTACACCTTC
V gene: TRBV10-3; D gene: TRBD2; clone size: -; J gene: TRBJ2-1; CDR3 protein: CAIRISGARVDEQFF; CDR3 DNA: TGTGCCATCAGGATAAGCGGGGCCCGGGTCGATGAGCAGTTCTTC
V gene: TRBV21-1; D gene: -; clone size: -; J gene: TRBJ1-3; CDR3 protein: CASNEWTGKSSGNTIYF; CDR3 DNA: TGTGCCAGCAATGAATGGACAGGGAAGAGCTCTGGAAACACCATATATTTT
V gene: TRBV15; D gene: -; clone size: -; J gene: TRBJ1-6; CDR3 protein: CATSRDRGSPLHF; CDR3 DNA: TGTGCCACCAGCAGAGATCGGGGTTCACCCCTCCACTTT
V gene: TRBV3-1/TRBV3-2; D gene: TRBD2; clone size: -; J gene: TRBJ2-1; CDR3 protein: CASSQDRVAGNEQFF; CDR3 DNA: TGTGCCAGCAGCCAAGACAGGGTAGCGGGCAATGAGCAGTTCTTC
V gene: TRBV6-2/TRBV6-3; D gene: -; clone size: -; J gene: TRBJ2-7; CDR3 protein: CASSDRGYPVTYEQYF; CDR3 DNA: TGTGCCAGCAGTGATCGGGGATACCCGGTCACCTACGAGCAGTACTTC
V gene: TRBV27; D gene: TRBD1; clone size: once; J gene: TRBJ2-7; CDR3 protein: CASSPGTGGYEQYF; CDR3 DNA: TGTGCCAGCAGTCCCGGGACAGGGGGCTACGAGCAGTACTTC
V gene: TRBV7-9; D gene: TRBD2; clone size: -; J gene: TRBJ2-7; CDR3 protein: CASRGLAGGPDHYEQYF; CDR3 DNA: TGTGCCAGCAGGGGGCTAGCGGGAGGGCCGGACCACTACGAGCAGTACTTC
V gene: TRBV6-5; D gene: -; clone size: -; J gene: TRBJ2-3; CDR3 protein: CASSYGAVTDTQYF; CDR3 DNA: TGTGCCAGCAGTTACGGGGCGGTCACAGATACGCAGTATTTT
V gene: TRBV18; D gene: -; clone size: -; J gene: TRBJ2-7; CDR3 protein: CASSPPVGGEQYF; CDR3 DNA: TGTGCCAGCTCACCACCCGTAGGGGGAGAGCAGTACTTC
V gene: TRBV3-1/TRBV3-2; D gene: TRBD2; clone size: -; J gene: TRBJ2-4; CDR3 protein: CASSQLGLSDLGGNIQYF; CDR3 DNA: TGTGCCAGCAGCCAACTGGGACTATCAGACTTGGGAGGGAACATTCAGTACTTC
V gene: TRBV5-1; D gene: -; clone size: -; J gene: TRBJ1-1; CDR3 protein: CASSPGQQNTEAFF; CDR3 DNA: TGCGCCAGCAGCCCGGGACAACAGAACACTGAAGCTTTCTTT
V gene: TRBV5-4; D gene: -; clone size: -; J gene: TRBJ2-5; CDR3 protein: CASSRSGYQETQYF; CDR3 DNA: TGTGCCAGCAGCAGGAGCGGTTACCAAGAGACCCAGTACTTC
V gene: TRBV19; D gene: -; clone size: -; J gene: TRBJ1-4; CDR3 protein: CASSILANEKLFF; CDR3 DNA: TGTGCCAGTAGTATTCTGGCAAATGAAAAACTGTTTTTT
V gene: TRBV19; D gene: TRBD1; clone size: -; J gene: TRBJ2-3; CDR3 protein: CASSADRGTDTQYF; CDR3 DNA: TGTGCCAGTAGCGCCGACAGGGGCACAGATACGCAGTATTTT
V gene: TRBV6-5; D gene: -; clone size: -; J gene: TRBJ1-6; CDR3 protein: CASISRGHYSPLHF; CDR3 DNA: TGTGCCAGCATCTCAAGGGGCCATTATTCACCCCTCCACTTT
V gene: TRBV19; D gene: TRBD2; clone size: -; J gene: TRBJ2-1; CDR3 protein: CASSSWTSGRTALSDEQFF; CDR3 DNA: TGTGCCAGTAGTTCGTGGACTAGCGGGAGGACGGCCTTATCGGATGAGCAGTTCTTC
V gene: TRBV11-2; D gene: -; clone size: -; J gene: TRBJ2-5; CDR3 protein: CASSLLMTVKETQYF; CDR3 DNA: TGTGCCAGCAGCCTACTCATGACAGTAAAAGAGACCCAGTACTTC
V gene: TRBV5-1; D gene: TRBD1; clone size: -; J gene: TRBJ2-3; CDR3 protein: CASSLARGRTDTQYF; CDR3 DNA: TGCGCCAGCAGCTTGGCCAGGGGGCGCACAGATACGCAGTATTTT
V gene: TRBV1; D gene: -; clone size: once; J gene: TRBJ2-2; CDR3 protein: CTSSPGTSGRNTGELFF; CDR3 DNA: TGCACCAGCAGCCCCGGGACTAGCGGGAGGAACACCGGGGAGCTGTTTTTT
V gene: TRBV7-3; D gene: TRBD2; clone size: -; J gene: TRBJ2-1; CDR3 protein: CASSFSGGSSYNEQFF; CDR3 DNA: TGTGCCAGCAGCTTTAGCGGGGGGAGCTCCTACAATGAGCAGTTCTTC
V gene: TRBV5-8; D gene: TRBD2; clone size: few; J gene: TRBJ2-5; CDR3 protein: CASSTGLAGAQETQYF; CDR3 DNA: TGTGCCAGCAGCACTGGACTAGCGGGAGCACAAGAGACCCAGTACTTC
V gene: TRBV30; D gene: TRBD1; clone size: -; J gene: TRBJ1-5; CDR3 protein: CAWSVAGTGNQPQHF; CDR3 DNA: TGTGCCTGGAGTGTCGCCGGGACAGGGAATCAGCCCCAGCATTTT
V gene: TRBV6-5; D gene: TRBD1; clone size: -; J gene: TRBJ2-5; CDR3 protein: CASSSEQGAQETQYF; CDR3 DNA: TGTGCCAGCAGTTCCGAACAGGGGGCCCAAGAGACCCAGTACTTC
V gene: TRBV19; D gene: TRBD2; clone size: -; J gene: TRBJ2-7; CDR3 protein: CASSIDEGGLTYEQYF; CDR3 DNA: TGTGCCAGTAGTATAGATGAGGGAGGGCTGACCTACGAGCAGTACTTC
V gene: TRBV5-4; D gene: -; clone size: -; J gene: TRBJ2-1; CDR3 protein: CASSLPSRTPNEQFF; CDR3 DNA: TGTGCCAGCAGCTTGCCTAGCCGAACCCCCAATGAGCAGTTCTTC
V gene: TRBV5-1; D gene: TRBD2; clone size: -; J gene: TRBJ2-1; CDR3 protein: CASSTGLAGGDEQFF; CDR3 DNA: TGCGCCAGCAGCACAGGACTAGCGGGAGGTGATGAGCAGTTCTTC
V gene: TRBV19; D gene: -; clone size: -; J gene: TRBJ1-1; CDR3 protein: CASSIMLNTEAFF; CDR3 DNA: TGTGCCAGTAGTATTATGTTAAACACTGAAGCTTTCTTT
V gene: TRBV30; D gene: TRBD1; clone size: -; J gene: TRBJ1-3; CDR3 protein: CAWNDRGAGNTIYF; CDR3 DNA: TGTGCCTGGAATGACAGGGGAGCTGGAAACACCATATATTTT
V gene: TRBV9; D gene: -; clone size: -; J gene: TRBJ1-4; CDR3 protein: CASSAHSYEKLFF; CDR3 DNA: TGTGCCAGCAGCGCCCACAGCTATGAAAAACTGTTTTTT
V gene: TRBV18; D gene: TRBD1; clone size: few; J gene: TRBJ1-4; CDR3 protein: CASSPPGTGGESEKLFF; CDR3 DNA: TGTGCCAGCTCACCCCCCGGGACAGGGGGCGAGAGTGAAAAACTGTTTTTT